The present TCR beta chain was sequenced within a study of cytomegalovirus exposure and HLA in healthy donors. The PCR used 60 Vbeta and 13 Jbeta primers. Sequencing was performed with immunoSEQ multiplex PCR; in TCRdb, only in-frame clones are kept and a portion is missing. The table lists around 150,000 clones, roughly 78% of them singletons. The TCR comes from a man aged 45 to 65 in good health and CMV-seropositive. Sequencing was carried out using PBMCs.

CDR3 protein: CASSRGQGGANVLTF. In nucleotides, the CDR3 is TGTGCCAGCAGCCGGGGACAAGGCGGGGCCAACGTCCTGACTTTC. V usage is TRBV2 and J usage is TRBJ2-6, with a weak D call TRBD1 (6 bases). The CDR3 is made up of 15 amino acids. V was cut by 6 bases and J by 4 bases, with 13 bases left in between. Looked up from germline, CDR1 is SNHLY and CDR2 is FYNNEI.